The following is a TCR beta chain sequence with its context. Its antigen is unidentified. Generated by immunoSEQ multiplex PCR, the TCRdb table keeps only in-frame clones and is missing some. There are 65,000 to 95,000 clones in the sample; around 86% occur only once, and roughly 5.8% lies in the top ten. The entry originates in a study of OX40 agonist ivuxolimab in advanced cancers. Study information: One hepatocellular carcinoma and two cutaneous melanoma patients partially responded. Study-wide results and limits: At 0.1 to 3.0 mg/kg and by week 6, CD4+ and CD8+ T cells in the blood had expanded clonally.

The CDR3 has 14 amino acids. Between the trimmed V and J ends, which lost 2 bases and 4 bases, there was a span of 12 bases. Germline CDR1 is GTSNPN and CDR2 is SVGIG (reference sequence). The sequencing used CD4+ or CD8+ T cells sorted from blood, collected in a trial of the OX40 agonist ivuxolimab. The sequence came from an adult with an advanced solid tumor such as melanoma, head and neck, liver or kidney cancer. The V and J genes are TRBV30 and TRBJ1-5; possible D gene TRBD1, 6 bases. CDR3 amino acids: CAWSPGQLNQPQHF. CDR3 in DNA: TGTGCCTGGAGTCCGGGACAACTAAATCAGCCCCAGCATTTT.